Sequencing of this T cell receptor beta chain was carried out in a study of cytomegalovirus exposure and HLA in healthy donors. Turning to this clone: Its antigen is still unknown.

The PCR employed 60 Vbeta primers together with 13 Jbeta primers. Profiled with immunoSEQ multiplex PCR; TCRdb holds only in-frame clones, not every one. This sample has 70,000 to 100,000 clones; 80% occur once, and the top ten carry 2% to 2.5%. Study-wide points: Differences between HLA loci emerged in a later analysis of TCR association rates, with DRB1 most and HLA-C fewest.

CDR1 is SGHAT and CDR2 is FQNNGV in the germline V gene. The CDR3 extends over 14 amino acids. V dropped 3 bases and J dropped 1 base, with 9 bases sitting between them. The source material was PBMCs. The receptor was derived from a man younger than 35 in good health and CMV-seronegative. The chain is built from TRBV11-2 and TRBJ2-5; TRBD1 might be the D (5 bases). Here the CDR3 DNA reads TGTGCCAGCAGCTTCGGCCAGGGCCAAGAGACCCAGTACTTC. Residues: CASSFGQGQETQYF. Supplemented by reference TRBV11-2 and TRBJ2-5, the full variable domain reads EAGVAQSPRYKIIEKRQSVAFWCNPISGHATLYWYQQILGQGPKLLIQFQNNGVVDDSQLPKDRFSAERLKGVDSTLKIQPAKLEDSAVYLCASSFGQGQETQYFGPGTRLLVL.